The 27 T cell receptor beta chains below come from one sample, sequenced in a study of blood T cell repertoires in COVID-19. Assay: immunoSEQ multiplex PCR; the TCRdb copy retains only in-frame clones and omits some. The table includes roughly 180,000 clones, about nine tenths detected once. Sample: peripheral blood. The receptor source for this set is a man aged 65-85 years with active or convalescent COVID-19.

The chain recombines TRBV7-6 with TRBJ2-5, with D uncertain. V lost 0 bases and J 2 bases, leaving 13 bases between the germline ends. Germline V gene sequence: CDR1 SGHVS, CDR2 FNYEAQ. CDR3 length equals 16 residues. DNA of the CDR3: TGTGCCAGCAGCTTAGCGCGGATGCTCGGGCAAGAGACCCAGTACTTC. Translation gives CASSLARMLGQETQYF.

This clone was counted once. The rearrangement uses TRBV5-1 and TRBJ1-6; possible D gene TRBD1, 5 bases. This CDR3 contains 14 residues. From germline, CDR1 is SGHRS and CDR2 YFSETQ. Trimming left V 1 base short and J 10 bases short, with 12 bases between. The CDR3 protein is CASSLTAGGSPLHF. CDR3 in DNA: TGCGCCAGCAGCTTGACAGCCGGGGGGTCACCCCTCCACTTT.

The V call is TRBV28, the J call TRBJ1-3; D gene unclear. Trimming shortened V by 1 base and J by 0 bases, and 10 bases separated the two germline ends. Germline assignment: CDR1 MDHEN and CDR2 SYDVKM. CDR3 size: 16 residues. The CDR3 DNA reads TGTGCCAGCAGTTTATCATCCAGGCGCTCTGGAAACACCATATATTTT. It yields the protein CASSLSSRRSGNTIYF.

The V gene is TRBV2, the J gene TRBJ2-1; TRBD2 matches 8 bases. Germline CDR1 reads SNHLY; CDR2 reads FYNNEI. The CDR3 runs 15 residues. V shed 3 bases, J shed 6 bases, and the junction held 7 bases outside the gene matches. This chain's CDR3 is CASSDLRGDLNEQFF. The CDR3 coding sequence is TGTGCCAGCAGTGACCTGCGGGGGGACCTCAATGAGCAGTTCTTC.

The chain joins TRBV9 to TRBJ2-1, with D possibly TRBD1 on 6 matching bases. The CDR3 spans 14 residues. V was cut by 3 bases and J by 0 bases, with 7 bases left in between. Germline loops: CDR1 SGDLS, CDR2 YYNGEE. The chain's CDR3 is CASSGGHSYNEQFF. CDR3 sequence (DNA): TGTGCCAGCAGCGGGGGGCACTCCTACAATGAGCAGTTCTTC.

J is TRBJ1-1 and V is TRBV19; D perhaps matches TRBD1 (5 bases). Germline V gene lookup returns CDR1 LNHDA and CDR2 SQIVND (reference sequence). The CDR3 length is 13 residues. The V gene lost 4 bases and the J gene lost 4 bases, with 10 bases spanning the gap. The CDR3 region is CASSTGRGTEAFF. CDR3 bases: TGTGCCAGTAGTACGGGGCGGGGCACTGAAGCTTTCTTT.

The genes are TRBV7-6 and TRBJ1-2; D not certain. Germline V gives CDR1 SGHVS, CDR2 FNYEAQ. V dropped 6 bases and J dropped 2 bases, with 13 bases sitting between them. The CDR3 is 14 amino acids. The CDR3 sequence is CASRPMEINYGYTF. In nucleotides, the CDR3 is TGTGCCAGCAGGCCAATGGAGATAAACTATGGCTACACCTTC.

This clone has a single count. The chain couples TRBV2 to TRBJ2-7; 7 bases line up with TRBD1. Germline-derived CDR1 and CDR2 are SNHLY and FYNNEI. V shed 6 bases, J shed 6 bases, and the junction held 11 bases outside the gene matches. This CDR3 region has 14 residues. The CDR3 region is CASRGQSITSEQYF. In DNA, the CDR3 is TGTGCCAGCAGGGGACAGAGTATCACCAGCGAGCAGTACTTC.

CDR3 loop: CASSIRRATEAFF. The CDR3, as DNA: TGTGCCAGTAGTATTCGCAGGGCGACTGAAGCTTTCTTT. The chain uses TRBV19 and TRBJ1-1; the D gene is possibly TRBD1 (5 bases). Germline CDR1 reads LNHDA; CDR2 reads SQIVND (reference sequence). V was cut by 3 bases and J by 5 bases, with 10 bases left in between. This CDR3 region has 13 residues.

This chain links TRBV29-1 with TRBJ1-5; D uncertain. Germline V gene data show CDR1 as SQVTM and CDR2 as ANQGSEA. V lost 4 bases and J lost 6, with 16 bases in between. The CDR3 covers 14 residues. The CDR3 sequence is CSVGELMGGQPQHF. DNA of the CDR3: TGCAGCGTTGGGGAACTGATGGGAGGTCAGCCCCAGCATTTT.

The chain carries TRBV4-3 and TRBJ2-7; TRBD1 matches at 9 bases. The CDR3 runs 15 residues. Germline lookup yields CDR1 LGHNA and CDR2 YSLEER. V dropped 4 bases and J dropped 1; count of bases not matched to a gene: 5. The CDR3 DNA reads as TGCGCCAGCAGCCGGACGACAGGGGGTTCCTACGAGCAGTACTTC. The encoded protein is CASSRTTGGSYEQYF.

CDR3 DNA sequence: TGTGCCAGCAGCCAGACCGGACAGGGTATCCAAGAGACCCAGTACTTC. This translates into CASSQTGQGIQETQYF. V usage is TRBV3-1 (or the pseudogene TRBV3-2) and J usage is TRBJ2-5; 8 nucleotides align to TRBD1. With 3 bases clipped from V and 1 base from J, the junction kept 7 bases outside the gene matches. CDR1 is LGHDT, CDR2 YNNKEL, per germline (reference sequence). The CDR3 contains 16 residues.

This chain connects TRBV6-1 to TRBJ1-1; D might be TRBD1 (5 bases). Trimming took off 0 bases at V and 10 bases at J, with 18 bases between the two ends. Germline CDR1 and CDR2: MNHNS and SASEGT. There are 15 residues in the CDR3. CDR3 region: CASSEAGAPGRGAFF. Here the CDR3 DNA reads TGTGCCAGCAGTGAAGCAGGGGCCCCGGGTAGGGGAGCTTTCTTT.

In its sample, this clone was seen once. The J gene is TRBJ2-7, the V gene TRBV5-1, with 7 nucleotides matching TRBD2. Germline V lookup: CDR1 SGHRS, CDR2 YFSETQ. The ends lost 4 bases at V and 3 bases at J; junction bases unmatched: 7. The CDR3 runs to 14 residues. For the CDR3, the DNA is TGCGCCAGCAGCGAGAGCGGGAAACACTACGAGCAGTACTTC. Residues: CASSESGKHYEQYF.

The chain recombines TRBV6-5 with TRBJ1-6; TRBD1 matches 8 bases. Germline assignment: CDR1 MNHEY and CDR2 SVGAGI. This CDR3 has 15 amino acids. V shed 0 bases, J shed 9 bases, and the junction held 4 bases outside the gene matches. CDR3 amino acids: CASSYSIGQGSPLHF. CDR3 nucleotide sequence: TGTGCCAGCAGTTACTCGATTGGACAGGGTTCACCCCTCCACTTT.

The chain joins TRBV5-1 to TRBJ2-3; TRBD2 agrees at 11 bases. Germline-derived CDR1 and CDR2 are SGHRS and YFSETQ. The CDR3 runs to 17 residues. The J segment lost 5 bases and the V segment lost 0 bases, leaving 8 bases of the junction unmatched. CDR3: CASSLASGLAGGDTQYF. The CDR3, as DNA: TGCGCCAGCAGCTTGGCCTCAGGACTAGCGGGTGGAGATACGCAGTATTTT. Full variable domain (rest looked up from reference TRBV5-1 and TRBJ2-3): KAGVTQTPRYLIKTRGQQVTLSCSPISGHRSVSWYQQTPGQGLQFLFEYFSETQRNKGNFPGRFSGRQFSNSRSEMNVSTLELGDSALYLCASSLASGLAGGDTQYFGPGTRLTVL.

The genes are TRBV19 and TRBJ1-6; 10 nucleotides line up with TRBD1. V shed 1 base and J 7 bases; nucleotides not matched to a gene: 7. The CDR3 spans 17 residues. Germline CDR1 and CDR2: LNHDA and SQIVND (reference sequence). The CDR3 coding sequence is TGTGCCAGTAGTATAGGCCCGGGGACAGGGGTGAATTCACCCCTCCACTTT. Its translation is CASSIGPGTGVNSPLHF.

The chain links TRBV19 to TRBJ2-1, with 8 bases matching TRBD1. Trimming took 4 bases from V and 8 from J; bases not matched to a gene: 7. The CDR3 has 14 residues. Germline V gene sequence: CDR1 LNHDA, CDR2 SQIVND (reference sequence). The CDR3 DNA is TGTGCCAGTAGTACTTCACGGACAGGGTATGAGCAGTTCTTC. Amino acids: CASSTSRTGYEQFF. Filled out from reference TRBV19 and TRBJ2-1, the complete variable domain reads DGGITQSPKYLFRKEGQNVTLSCEQNLNHDAMYWYRQDPGQGLRLIYYSQIVNDFQKGDIAEGYSVSREKKESFPLTVTSAQKNPTAFYLCASSTSRTGYEQFFGPGTRLTVL.

CDR3 loop: CASSSPSSEAGRLRDTQYF. The CDR3 coding sequence is TGTGCCAGCAGTTCACCCTCCTCTGAAGCGGGCCGACTAAGGGATACGCAGTATTTT. The chain carries TRBV28 and TRBJ2-3, with D perhaps TRBD2 (6 bases). In germline, CDR1 is MDHEN, CDR2 SYDVKM. Trimming took off 4 bases at V and 6 bases at J, with 29 bases between the two ends. The CDR3 has 19 residues.

The rearrangement links TRBV10-2 to TRBJ2-7, with 9 bases aligning to TRBD1. J lost 2 bases, V lost 4 bases, and 3 bases had no gene match. The CDR3 extends over 14 amino acids. Germline values: CDR1 WSHSY, CDR2 SAAADI. CDR3 protein: CASSAGQGPYEQYF. In nucleotides, the CDR3 is TGCGCCAGCAGTGCGGGACAGGGCCCCTACGAGCAGTACTTC.

This chain joins TRBV5-1 and TRBJ1-4; the D gene is possibly TRBD1 (6 bases). The CDR3 has 14 residues. Germline CDR1 is SGHRS and CDR2 is YFSETQ. Trimming stripped 6 bases from V and 0 bases from J, with 9 bases between. Here the CDR3 DNA reads TGCGCCAGCAAAGGGGGAGCAACTAATGAAAAACTGTTTTTT. Translated: CASKGGATNEKLFF.

The genes are TRBV19 and TRBJ2-7; 8 nucleotides match TRBD2. This CDR3 has 14 residues. Germline-derived CDR1 and CDR2 are LNHDA and SQIVND (reference sequence). J was trimmed by 8 bases and V by 3 bases; bases with no gene match: 9. DNA for the CDR3: TGTGCCAGTAGTATGGCGGGGGGATTACGACAGCAGTACTTC. It specifies CASSMAGGLRQQYF.

This chain connects TRBV25-1 to TRBJ1-1, with 8 bases fitting TRBD1. The V and J ends lost 3 bases and 4 bases, in that order; junction bases with no gene match: 10. Germline V lookup: CDR1 MGHDK, CDR2 SYGVNS. The CDR3 has 16 amino acids. CDR3 in amino acids: CASSDLSTGVGTEAFF. The CDR3, as DNA: TGTGCCAGCAGTGACCTATCGACAGGGGTGGGCACTGAAGCTTTCTTT.

The chain uses TRBV10-2 and TRBJ1-5; TRBD1 aligns across 10 bases. CDR3 length: 14 residues. V trimming: 6 bases; J trimming: 6 bases; junction bases outside the gene matches: 5. Germline CDR1 and CDR2: WSHSY and SAAADI. The CDR3 is CASRGTGEGQPQHF. The DNA of the CDR3 is TGCGCCAGCAGGGGGACAGGGGAGGGTCAGCCCCAGCATTTT.

V usage is TRBV29-1 and J usage is TRBJ1-4; 8 positions match TRBD1. Per the germline V gene, CDR1 is SQVTM and CDR2 is ANQGSEA. The CDR3 extends over 11 amino acids. CDR3 loop: CGQGVNEKLFF. The DNA of the CDR3 is TGCGGACAGGGTGTTAATGAAAAACTGTTTTTT.

This clone has only one observation. V usage is TRBV3-1 (or the pseudogene TRBV3-2) and J usage is TRBJ2-7, with TRBD2 as a possible D gene (5 bases). Germline-derived CDR1 and CDR2 are LGHDT and YNNKEL (reference sequence). Trimming removed 0 bases at V and 4 bases at J, with 7 bases between. The CDR3 covers 13 residues. The DNA of the CDR3 is TGTGCCAGCAGCCAAGATCCGGGATACGAGCAGTACTTC. Translation: CASSQDPGYEQYF.

This chain uses TRBV5-6 with TRBJ1-3; D uncertain. The germline gives CDR1 SGHDT, CDR2 YYEEEE. The CDR3 is 13 amino acids. V dropped 7 bases and J dropped 0 bases, with 8 bases sitting between them. The CDR3 nucleotides are TGTGCCAGCCTCTCGGGCTCTGGAAACACCATATATTTT. It translates to CASLSGSGNTIYF. Drawing the rest from reference TRBV5-6 and TRBJ1-3, the complete variable domain is DAGVTQSPTHLIKTRGQQVTLRCSPKSGHDTVSWYQQALGQGPQFIFQYYEEEERQRGNFPDRFSGHQFPNYSSELNVNALLLGDSALYLCASLSGSGNTIYFGEGSWLTVV.